The TCR beta chain described here comes from a study of T cell responses to AZD1222 COVID-19 vaccine. Study outcomes and limitations: Most donors were white British, females outnumbered males, and clonal diversity was possibly underestimated.

This table comes from immunoSEQ multiplex PCR, and its TCRdb copy is limited to in-frame clones, with some not included. Of about 85,000 clones listed, approximately 87% are singletons. About this clone itself: Antigen unknown. The junction does not match germline at one end; this may be a read error.

Germline lookup yields CDR1 SSHAT and CDR2 FNYEAQ (reference sequence). This CDR3 region has 14 residues. Material: peripheral blood, obtained on day 0 of AZD1222 vaccination. The receptor was derived from an adult in good health. The chain recombines TRBV7-7 with TRBJ2-5; D possibly corresponds to TRBD2 (5 bases). The chain's CDR3 is CASSLGLHQETQYF. The CDR3, as DNA: TGTGCTAGCAGCTTAGGACTCCACCAAGAGACCCAGTACTTC.